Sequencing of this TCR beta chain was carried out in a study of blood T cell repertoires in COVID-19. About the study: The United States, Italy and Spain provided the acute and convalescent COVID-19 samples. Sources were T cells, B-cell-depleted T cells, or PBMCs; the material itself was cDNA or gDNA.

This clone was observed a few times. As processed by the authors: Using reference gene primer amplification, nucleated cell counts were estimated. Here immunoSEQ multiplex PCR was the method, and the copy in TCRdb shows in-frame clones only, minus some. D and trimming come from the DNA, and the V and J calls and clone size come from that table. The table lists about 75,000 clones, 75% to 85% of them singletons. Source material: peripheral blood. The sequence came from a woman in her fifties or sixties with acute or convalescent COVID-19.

The DNA of the CDR3 is TGTGCCAGTAGTGGGGGAGCGGGGGGGCCCGGAGATACGCAGTATTTT. As protein: CASSGGAGGPGDTQYF. The chain combines TRBV19 with TRBJ2-3; 10 bases line up with TRBD2. The germline CDR1 and CDR2 sequences are LNHDA and SQIVND (reference sequence). Losses at the gene ends were 5 bases for V and 5 bases for J; bases not matched to a gene: 10. The CDR3 totals 16 residues.